This T cell receptor (beta chain) appears in the sequencing data of a study of blood T cell repertoires in COVID-19. From germline, CDR1 is MGHDK and CDR2 SYGVNS. V was shortened by 9 bases and J by 4 bases, with 13 bases between the two germline ends. The CDR3 spans 13 residues. Authors' analysis steps: Using reference gene primer amplification, nucleated cell counts were estimated. The data were produced by immunoSEQ multiplex PCR, yet TCRdb's version contains in-frame clones alone and is incomplete. For V, J and clone size, that table is used; D and trimming come from the DNA. The table shows 150,000 to 190,000 clones, with 70% to 90% occurring only once.

The TCR sequence derives from a woman aged 55-75 years with COVID-19, enrolled during active disease. The sequencing input was peripheral blood. This chain links TRBV25-1 with TRBJ1-3; D is uncertain. CDR3 sequence (DNA): TGTGCCAGTGAGAATCCATCCGGAAACACCATATATTTT. Its protein product is CASENPSGNTIYF.